Sequencing of this T cell receptor beta chain was carried out in a study of shared clonotypes between healthy human individuals. As for this clone: Its antigen is unknown.

Authors' processing steps: Filtering differed since immunoSEQ provided only junctions, with no quality scores. The protocol was immunoSEQ multiplex PCR, while the TCRdb copy is restricted to in-frame clones and leaves out a portion. For V, J and clone size, that table is used; D and trimming come from the DNA. The data show millions of clones, with more than 90% seen just once and more than 0.12% held by the top ten. Study-level findings and limits: Relative to memory subsets, naive subsets generally showed larger estimated richness.

V lost 7 bases and J 4 bases, leaving 10 bases between the germline ends. The CDR3 covers 12 residues. Germline CDR1 and CDR2: SNHLY and FYNNEI. The clonotype originates from a man between 18 and 29 years old in good health. The chain links TRBV2 to TRBJ1-2; perhaps TRBD1 as D (6 bases). The sample taken for sequencing was naive CD4+ T cells sorted from blood. Subset defined: CD45RA+ positively selected. This CDR3 reads CASKRGPYGYTF. CDR3 DNA: TGTGCCAGCAAGCGGGGGCCCTATGGCTACACCTTC.